The entry below gives a single T cell receptor beta chain sequence along with its context. The antigen remains undetermined. This sample was taken from a study of T-cell reconstitution after alpha-beta-depleted transplantation in children. Study findings and constraints: Alpha-beta T cells present about two months after transplant were reported to originate from several hundred expanded graft clones.

During its preparation, the TCRbeta library received unique molecular identifiers. TCRdb recomputed calls from the PCR reads with MiXCR, one row per CDR3 protein. The sample lists some 600,000 distinct CDR3 sequences, over 10% occurring once. The clonotype originates from a male patient between 10 and 17 years old who had a stem cell transplant for acute myeloid leukemia, so the T cells may come from the graft donor. The specimen was PBMCs, mostly from graft donor cells, collected 360 days after TCRalphabeta/CD19-depleted stem cell transplant.

Here the CDR3 DNA reads TGCGCCAGCAGCTTGTGGACTAGCGACGACAATGAGCAGTTCTTC. Translation gives CASSLWTSDDNEQFF. V gene TRBV5-1 combines with J gene TRBJ2-1; 9 nucleotides align to TRBD2. CDR1 SGHRS and CDR2 YFSETQ come from the germline V gene. The CDR3 has 15 residues. V dropped 1 base and J dropped 5; count of bases not matched to a gene: 4.